This T cell receptor (beta chain) emerged from a study of naive and memory T cell subsets. General study findings and limits: Clonotypes are single alpha or beta chains, not paired receptors. Over 85% of naive TCR sequences appeared only once, unlike memory subsets.

Sequential positive selection took CD4 T cells first, then CD8 T cells. Two oligonucleotides, mixed equimolar, formed the beta constant-region primer covering TRBC1 and TRBC2. The ligated cDNA underwent four PCR rounds using SP2 and nested alpha and beta constant-region primers. One entry per CDR3 protein results from TCRdb running MiXCR on the UMI-ligation and nested PCR reads. The repertoire holds 80,000 or so distinct CDR3 sequences, with around 9% as singletons. Germline V lookup: CDR1 LNHNV, CDR2 YYDKDF (reference sequence). The CDR3 loop spans 15 amino acids. Trimming took 0 bases from V and 1 from J, leaving 9 bases between them. Points on this clonotype: The antigen is unknown.

V gene TRBV15 combines with J gene TRBJ1-1, with D possibly matching TRBD1 (5 bases). The clonotype comes from a human donor in good health. Sequencing was done on a sample of naive CD8+ T cells from blood. The CDR3 loop is CATSRDRGQNTEAFF. CDR3 bases: TGTGCCACCAGCAGAGATAGGGGTCAGAACACTGAAGCTTTCTTT.